This entry lists 14 T cell receptor beta chains sequenced from one sample in a study of cytomegalovirus exposure and HLA in healthy donors (dated by TCRdb to the late 2010s). Library prep was done by the immunoSEQ multiplex PCR assay. A mixture of 60 forward primers for TCR Vbeta segments and 13 reverse primers for TCR Jbeta segments was used in the multiplex PCR. Sourced from immuneACCESS, this table was stored by TCRdb with only in-frame sequences that have V and J called. A share of the clones is absent; for the studies checked, an unresolved V gene accounts for under half, and the remainder has no known explanation. Counted in this sample were roughly 43,000 clones; approximately 80% of them appeared once. In total, the top ten clones hold roughly 1.4% of the sample. Sequenced: PBMCs. Receptors were obtained from a man under 40 in good health and CMV-seronegative.

J is TRBJ1-2 and V is TRBV19, with TRBD1 matching 9 bases. Germline CDR1 is LNHDA and CDR2 is SQIVND (reference sequence). This CDR3 contains 13 residues. Here the CDR3 reads CASRGQGTYGYTF. For the CDR3, the DNA is TGTGCTTCTAGGGGACAGGGTACCTATGGCTACACCTTC.

The chain couples TRBV5-5 to TRBJ1-3; the D gene is possibly TRBD1 (6 bases). The germline CDR1 and CDR2 sequences are SGHKS and YYEKEE (reference sequence). V was shortened by 2 bases and J by 4 bases, with 7 bases between the two germline ends. The CDR3 is made up of 13 amino acids. The CDR3 is CASSLDRGNTIYF. The CDR3, as DNA: TGTGCCAGCAGCTTAGACAGGGGAAACACCATATATTTT.

The chain is built from TRBV19 and TRBJ2-3; tentative D call: TRBD2 (6 bases). Germline values: CDR1 LNHDA, CDR2 SQIVND (reference sequence). The CDR3 covers 17 residues. V was clipped by 2 bases and J by 4 bases, with 19 bases between them. As DNA, the CDR3 is TGTGCCAGTAGTATACGACCTAGCCAAGGAGGGGCAGATACGCAGTATTTT. This sequence encodes CASSIRPSQGGADTQYF. Variable domain in full (rest from reference TRBV19 and TRBJ2-3): DGGITQSPKYLFRKEGQNVTLSCEQNLNHDAMYWYRQDPGQGLRLIYYSQIVNDFQKGDIAEGYSVSREKKESFPLTVTSAQKNPTAFYLCASSIRPSQGGADTQYFGPGTRLTVL.

This chain uses TRBV7-6 with TRBJ2-3; D gene uncertain. The CDR3 has 15 amino acids. V lost 5 bases and J lost 0, with 12 bases in between. Germline V CDR1 and CDR2: SGHVS, FNYEAQ. The CDR3 bases are TGTGCCAGCAGCCCAAACCTAATCAGCACAGATACGCAGTATTTT. Translating it yields CASSPNLISTDTQYF.

The genes are TRBV7-9 and TRBJ2-5; tentatively, D is TRBD1 (6 bases). The J call may be in error: the DNA end matches TRBJ2-7 better. This CDR3 is 16 amino acids long. The germline CDR1 and CDR2 sequences are SEHNR and FQNEAQ (reference sequence). The CDR3 coding sequence is TGTGCCAGCAGCCCCTTAATGTCAGGGGTTCGCCACGAGCAGTACTTC. This translates into CASSPLMSGVRHEQYF.

V is TRBV2 and J is TRBJ2-7, with D perhaps matching TRBD1 (5 bases). The V end lost 4 bases, the J end lost 2 bases, and 24 bases lay between the germline ends. The CDR3 consists of 18 residues. CDR1 and CDR2 (germline): SNHLY, FYNNEI. The CDR3 DNA follows: TGTGCCAGCAGTGTAGACAGCACAAACTCAGCCTCGACCTACGAGCAGTACTTC. Translated: CASSVDSTNSASTYEQYF.

The chain carries TRBV19 and TRBJ2-1; D ambiguous. Trimming left V 4 bases short and J 10 bases short, with 23 bases between. Germline V lookup: CDR1 LNHDA, CDR2 SQIVND (reference sequence). The CDR3 consists of 16 residues. The CDR3 region is CASSTLFGGPLGEQFF. The CDR3 DNA is TGTGCCAGTAGTACCCTCTTCGGCGGCCCCCTCGGGGAGCAGTTCTTC.

The chain employs TRBV5-6 and TRBJ2-2, with unresolved D. Germline CDR1 is SGHDT and CDR2 is YYEEEE. CDR3 size: 12 residues. The V and J ends lost 0 bases and 7 bases respectively, with 4 bases between them. The CDR3 spells CASSLAIGELFF. The CDR3 DNA follows: TGTGCCAGCAGCTTGGCCATCGGGGAGCTGTTTTTT.

With regard to this clone: Its ends do not fully match the called genes, so a read error is possible. V and J are TRBV7-9 and TRBJ1-1; D perhaps matches TRBD1 (6 bases). From germline, CDR1 is SEHNR and CDR2 FQNEAQ (reference sequence). The CDR3 totals 14 residues. This chain's CDR3 is CSSSPQGRDTEAFF. In nucleotides, the CDR3 is TGTTCCAGCAGCCCACAGGGTCGGGACACTGAAGCTTTCTTT.

The chain couples TRBV11-2 to TRBJ1-2; a possible D gene is TRBD1 (6 bases). Deletions cut 4 bases from V and 3 bases from J, with 12 bases between. This CDR3 is 14 amino acids long. The germline V gene encodes CDR1 SGHAT and CDR2 FQNNGV. CDR3 region: CASSSRTAHYGYTF. In DNA, the CDR3 is TGTGCCAGCAGCTCCAGGACAGCCCACTATGGCTACACCTTC. The full variable domain, its missing parts supplied by reference TRBV11-2 and TRBJ1-2, is EAGVAQSPRYKIIEKRQSVAFWCNPISGHATLYWYQQILGQGPKLLIQFQNNGVVDDSQLPKDRFSAERLKGVDSTLKIQPAKLEDSAVYLCASSSRTAHYGYTFGSGTRLTVV.

As concerns this clone: The sample holds other DNA sequences that translate to the same CDR3. This rearrangement joins TRBV5-6 to TRBJ2-5; TRBD2 might be the D (7 bases). The CDR3 runs to 14 residues. Germline V gives CDR1 SGHDT, CDR2 YYEEEE. V was pared by 3 bases and J by 5 bases, with 14 bases between. In nucleotides, the CDR3 is TGTGCCAGCAGCTCAGTCAGGGGAGGGGAGACCCAGTACTTC. It is translated as CASSSVRGGETQYF.

This clone appeared once. The gene calls are TRBV2 and TRBJ1-6; D is unclear. The germline CDR1 and CDR2 sequences are SNHLY and FYNNEI. Trimming took off 8 bases at V and 9 bases at J, with 11 bases between the two ends. CDR3 length: 12 residues. The CDR3 protein is CASRFSGSPLHF. The CDR3 nucleotides read TGTGCCAGCCGGTTTAGCGGTTCACCCCTCCACTTT.

The gene calls are TRBV5-1 and TRBJ2-3; 7 bases match TRBD2. This CDR3 has 15 residues. J was trimmed by 4 bases and V by 0 bases; bases with no gene match: 5. Per germline, CDR1 SGHRS and CDR2 YFSETQ. CDR3 residues: CASSLVGRAPDTQYF. CDR3 in DNA: TGCGCCAGCAGCTTGGTTGGGAGGGCCCCAGATACGCAGTATTTT.

V and J are TRBV19 and TRBJ2-5, with D maybe TRBD1 (5 bases). Trimming took 1 base from V and 6 from J, leaving 18 bases between them. Per germline, CDR1 LNHDA and CDR2 SQIVND (reference sequence). The CDR3 loop spans 16 amino acids. The CDR3 DNA is TGTGCCAGTAGTATAGGGGCCAGGGTCGGCACAAAGACCCAGTACTTC. It encodes CASSIGARVGTKTQYF.